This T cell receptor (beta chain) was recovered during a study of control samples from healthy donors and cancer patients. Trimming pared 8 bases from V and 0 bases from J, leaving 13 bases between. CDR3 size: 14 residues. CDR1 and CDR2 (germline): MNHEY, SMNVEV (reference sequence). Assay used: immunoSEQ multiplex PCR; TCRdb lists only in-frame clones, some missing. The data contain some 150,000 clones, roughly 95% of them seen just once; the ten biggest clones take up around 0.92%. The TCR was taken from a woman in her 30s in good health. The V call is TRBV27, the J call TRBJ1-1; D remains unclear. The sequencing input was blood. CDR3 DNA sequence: TGTGCCAGCGGGCTCCTGACGGTGAACACTGAAGCTTTCTTT. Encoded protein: CASGLLTVNTEAFF.